Listed below are T cell receptor beta chains from one sample, sequenced in a study of cytomegalovirus exposure and HLA in healthy donors. Profiled with immunoSEQ multiplex PCR; TCRdb holds only in-frame clones, not every one. The table shows fewer than 85,000 clones, with more than 75% occurring only once. The sample was PBMCs. Source of these receptors: a male donor in good health and CMV-seropositive. Both conserved end residues are part of each CDR3. D genes are given only for firm matches. Clone size appears in some rows only: once, few, many, or a class for an expanded clone.

DNA: TGCGCCAGCAGCCAAGATTTAACAGGGGGGGGTCAGCCCCAGCATTTT; CDR3: CASSQDLTGGGQPQHF; J: TRBJ1-5; D: TRBD1; size: NA; V: TRBV4-1
DNA: TGTGCCAGCAGTGTTGGACATTGGGGAAACTACGAGCAGTACTTC; CDR3: CASSVGHWGNYEQYF; J: TRBJ2-7; D: NA; size: few; V: TRBV6-1
DNA: TGTGCCAGTAGGGAACTAGCGGGGGGAACCTACGAGCAGTACTTC; CDR3: CASRELAGGTYEQYF; J: TRBJ2-7; D: TRBD2; size: NA; V: TRBV19
DNA: TGTGCCAGCAGCGTAGGCAGTTTCGACCAAGAGACCCAGTACTTC; CDR3: CASSVGSFDQETQYF; J: TRBJ2-5; D: NA; size: NA; V: TRBV9
DNA: TGTGCCAGCAGTACAGGGGGTCGACAGCCCCAGCATTTT; CDR3: CASSTGGRQPQHF; J: TRBJ1-5; D: TRBD1; size: few; V: TRBV28
DNA: TGTGCCAGCAGTGATGACAGTCGGCAGCCCCAGCATTTT; CDR3: CASSDDSRQPQHF; J: TRBJ1-5; D: NA; size: NA; V: TRBV6-1
DNA: TGTGCCAGCAACTCCTCCCCCAGGGGCCACGAGCAGTACTTC; CDR3: CASNSSPRGHEQYF; J: TRBJ2-7; D: NA; size: NA; V: TRBV27
DNA: TGTGCCAGCAGCCCGACAGGGAATTATGGCTACACCTTC; CDR3: CASSPTGNYGYTF; J: TRBJ1-2; D: TRBD1; size: NA; V: TRBV6-4
DNA: TGCGCCAGCAGCCCCTCCCGGGGTTCACCCCTCCACTTT; CDR3: CASSPSRGSPLHF; J: TRBJ1-6; D: NA; size: NA; V: TRBV4-3
DNA: TGTGCCAGCAGTCCGGACAGGGCCCCTGAAGCTTTCTTT; CDR3: CASSPDRAPEAFF; J: TRBJ1-1; D: TRBD1; size: NA; V: TRBV2
DNA: TGTGCCAGCAGCCCGGGACAAAATAGCAATCAGCCCCAGCATTTT; CDR3: CASSPGQNSNQPQHF; J: TRBJ1-5; D: NA; size: NA; V: TRBV7-6
DNA: TGCAGCGTACGGACAGGGGAATCTTCTGGAAACACCATATATTTT; CDR3: CSVRTGESSGNTIYF; J: TRBJ1-3; D: TRBD1; size: NA; V: TRBV29-1
DNA: TGCGCCAGCAGCCAACCTACCCGACAGAACACCGGGGAGCTGTTTTTT; CDR3: CASSQPTRQNTGELFF; J: TRBJ2-2; D: NA; size: once; V: TRBV4-1
DNA: TGTGCCAGCACCGGGACTAGCGGGGGGGGTACGCAGTATTTT; CDR3: CASTGTSGGGTQYF; J: TRBJ2-3; D: TRBD2; size: NA; V: TRBV11-2
DNA: TGTGCCAGCAGCCCAAGCCACCTGCACCAAGAGACCCAGTACTTC; CDR3: CASSPSHLHQETQYF; J: TRBJ2-5; D: NA; size: once; V: TRBV9
DNA: TGTGCCAGCAGCCTAGGGGCGGGGAATCTCAATGAGCAGTTCTTC; CDR3: CASSLGAGNLNEQFF; J: TRBJ2-1; D: NA; size: few; V: TRBV11-2
DNA: TGTGCCAGCTCACAAGGACAGGGGAACACTGAAGCTTTCTTT; CDR3: CASSQGQGNTEAFF; J: TRBJ1-1; D: TRBD1; size: NA; V: TRBV18
DNA: TGTGCCAGCAGTCGCTTAGCCAATTCACCCCTCCACTTT; CDR3: CASSRLANSPLHF; J: TRBJ1-6; D: NA; size: NA; V: TRBV28
DNA: TGTGCCAGCAGCCAATACAGGTACGAGCAGTACTTC; CDR3: CASSQYRYEQYF; J: TRBJ2-7; D: NA; size: NA; V: TRBV16
DNA: TGTGCCAGCAGCCTGGAATACGGGACAGGGCACGAGCAGTACTTC; CDR3: CASSLEYGTGHEQYF; J: TRBJ2-7; D: TRBD1; size: NA; V: TRBV5-8
DNA: TGCGCCAGCAGCTGGAGCGGGCCTGACACAGATACGCAGTATTTT; CDR3: CASSWSGPDTDTQYF; J: TRBJ2-3; D: NA; size: NA; V: TRBV5-1
DNA: TGCGCCAGCTCCCGGGACAGGGCCTACGAGCAGTACTTC; CDR3: CASSRDRAYEQYF; J: TRBJ2-7; D: TRBD1; size: NA; V: TRBV10-1
DNA: TGTGCCAGCAGGCCTACAGGATACTCCTACGAGCAGTACTTC; CDR3: CASRPTGYSYEQYF; J: TRBJ2-7; D: NA; size: few; V: TRBV27
DNA: TGTGCCAGCAGTTACGCGGGGTCCTATGGCTACACCTTC; CDR3: CASSYAGSYGYTF; J: TRBJ1-2; D: NA; size: NA; V: TRBV6-5